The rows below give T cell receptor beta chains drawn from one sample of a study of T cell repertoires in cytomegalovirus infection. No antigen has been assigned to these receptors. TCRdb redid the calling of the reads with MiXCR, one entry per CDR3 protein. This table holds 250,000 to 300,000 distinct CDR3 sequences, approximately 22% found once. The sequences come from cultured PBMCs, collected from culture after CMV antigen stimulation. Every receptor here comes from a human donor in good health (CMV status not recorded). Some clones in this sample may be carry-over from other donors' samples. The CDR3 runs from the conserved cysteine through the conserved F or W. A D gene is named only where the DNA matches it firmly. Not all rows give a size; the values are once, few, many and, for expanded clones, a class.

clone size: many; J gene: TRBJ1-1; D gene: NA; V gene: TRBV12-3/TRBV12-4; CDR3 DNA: TGTGCCAGCACCACAAACCGGCGGCCGAATATCGCTGAAGCTTTCTTT; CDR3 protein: CASTTNRRPNIAEAFF
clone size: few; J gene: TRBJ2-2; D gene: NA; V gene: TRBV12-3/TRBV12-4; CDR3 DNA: TGTGCCAGCAGTCCTCGACAGGTTTACCGGGAGCTGTTTTTT; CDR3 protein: CASSPRQVYRELFF
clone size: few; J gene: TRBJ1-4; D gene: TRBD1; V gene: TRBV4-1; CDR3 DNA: TGCGCCAGCAGCCAAGTTGGGATACAGGGGCCGAATGAAAAACTGTTTTTT; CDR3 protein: CASSQVGIQGPNEKLFF
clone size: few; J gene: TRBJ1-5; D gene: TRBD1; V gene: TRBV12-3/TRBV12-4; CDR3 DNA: TGTGCCAGCACCCAGGGGGACAGGGGAAACAATCAGCCCCAGCATTTT; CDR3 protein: CASTQGDRGNNQPQHF
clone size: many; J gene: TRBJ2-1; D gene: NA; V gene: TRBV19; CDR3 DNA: TGTGCCAGTAGTGTGACTAGTAGTAATGAGCAGTTCTTC; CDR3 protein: CASSVTSSNEQFF
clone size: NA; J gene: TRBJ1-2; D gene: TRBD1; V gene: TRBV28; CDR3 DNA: TGTGCCAGCAGGAGCAGACAGGGTATAGAGAACTATGGCTACACCTTC; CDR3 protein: CASRSRQGIENYGYTF
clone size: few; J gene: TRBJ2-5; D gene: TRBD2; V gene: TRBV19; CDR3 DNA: TGTGCCACTAGCGGGAGGGCCGGGGAGACCCAGTACTTC; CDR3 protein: CATSGRAGETQYF
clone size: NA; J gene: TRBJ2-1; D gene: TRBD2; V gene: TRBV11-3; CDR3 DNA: TGTGCCAGCAGCCTAGAAACTAGCGGGAGCTACAATGAGCAGTTCTTC; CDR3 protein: CASSLETSGSYNEQFF
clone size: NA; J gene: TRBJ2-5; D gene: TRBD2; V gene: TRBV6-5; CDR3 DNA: TGTGCCAGCAGTCTACGTTGGCGGGAGAAAGAGACCCAGTACTTC; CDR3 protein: CASSLRWREKETQYF
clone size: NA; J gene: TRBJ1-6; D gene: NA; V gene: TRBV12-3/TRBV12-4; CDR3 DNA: TGTGCCAGCCAAACCGACACTTTCACCCATAATTCACCCCTCCACTTT; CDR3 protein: CASQTDTFTHNSPLHF
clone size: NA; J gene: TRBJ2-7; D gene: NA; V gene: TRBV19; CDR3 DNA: TGTGCCAGTAGTTACCAGGCAGATTACGAGCAGTACTTC; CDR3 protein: CASSYQADYEQYF